The sequence of this TCR beta chain was determined in a study of blood T cell repertoires in COVID-19. Study information: Samples representing acute and convalescent COVID-19 were sourced from the United States, Italy and Spain.

This clone was observed a handful of times. Profiling relied on immunoSEQ multiplex PCR, and the TCRdb table lists in-frame clones only, not all of them. The sample has hundreds of thousands of clones; more than 75% are singletons. CDR1 MRHNA and CDR2 SNTAGT come from the germline V gene. V was pared by 5 bases and J by 7 bases, with 17 bases between. CDR3 length: 14 residues. The sequenced material came from peripheral blood. The receptor comes from an older man with acute or convalescent COVID-19. The V gene is TRBV6-4, the J gene TRBJ1-2, with TRBD1 as a possible D gene (5 bases). This chain's CDR3 is CASSRTAGVSGYTF. The CDR3, as DNA: TGTGCCAGCAGTCGGACGGCGGGGGTATCTGGCTACACCTTC.